This entry features one T cell receptor (beta chain) sequence. This entry belongs to a study of CD8+ T cells in alopecia areata. Study information: Each of the treated patients was given oral tofacitinib, 5 to 10 mg twice daily, for moderate-to-severe alopecia areata.

Extracted from the samples, RNA was reverse transcribed into cDNA to serve as the sequencing template. Profiling relied on immunoSEQ multiplex PCR, and the TCRdb table lists in-frame clones only, not all of them. Here the sample spans 110,000 to 150,000 clones, around 51% being singletons. Trimming took 7 bases from V and 5 from J, leaving 6 bases between them. CDR1 MNHEY and CDR2 SVGAGI come from the germline V gene. The CDR3 contains 11 residues. Sampling of alopecia areata patients yielded lesional scalp punch biopsies as well as peripheral blood. The receptor was isolated from a human donor with alopecia areata. The V call is TRBV6-5, the J call TRBJ2-4, with D unresolved. The material sequenced was CD4+ T cells sorted from blood, taken at week 0. In DNA form, the CDR3 reads TGTGCCAGCACGGCCGAAAACATTCAGTACTTC. Amino acids: CASTAENIQYF.